This is a list of T cell receptor beta chains from one sample in a study of T cell responses to AZD1222 COVID-19 vaccine. Repertoires were generated with immunoSEQ multiplex PCR, while TCRdb's copy carries only in-frame clones and drops some. The sample shows over 150,000 clones, about nine tenths of them seen only once. The sequences come from peripheral blood, collected on day 0 of AZD1222 vaccination. The receptors were gathered from an adult in good health. Each CDR3 is given with its conserved first and last residue. The D gene is left open where the match is weak. Size is omitted from some rows. Given values are once, few, many or a class for expanded clones.

>TRBJ1-6|14|TRBV9|-|-
TGTGCCAGCAGCGCCCTGGATTATAATTCACCCCTCCACTTT
CASSALDYNSPLHF
>TRBJ2-7|16|TRBV4-3|few|-
TGCGCCAGCAGCCAAGAAACCGGCCAAAGTGACTACGAGCAGTACTTC
CASSQETGQSDYEQYF
>TRBJ2-7|16|TRBV7-2|once|-
TGTGCCAGCAGCTTAAAATTAGGGGGGCAGGACTACGAGCAGTACTTC
CASSLKLGGQDYEQYF
>TRBJ1-6|14|TRBV28|-|-
TGTGCCAGCAGTTTCAGAGTTTTATATTCACCCCTCCACTTT
CASSFRVLYSPLHF
>TRBJ1-2|14|TRBV19|once|-
TGTGCCAGTAGTATAGGTCGGCCCAACTATGGCTACACCTTC
CASSIGRPNYGYTF
>TRBJ1-2|10|TRBV20-1|-|TRBD1
TGCAGTGGACAGGGGAGCGGCTACACCTTC
CSGQGSGYTF
>TRBJ1-1|14|TRBV2|once|-
TGTGCCAGGATCAGAGGTGGTATGAACACTGAAGCTTTCTTT
CARIRGGMNTEAFF
>TRBJ2-7|15|TRBV2|-|-
TGTGCCAGCATGCCGAGGGCATGGGACTCCTACGAGCAGTACTTC
CASMPRAWDSYEQYF
>TRBJ2-7|13|TRBV6-5|-|-
TGTGCCAGCAGTTACGGTCAGACCTACGAGCAGTACTTC
CASSYGQTYEQYF
>TRBJ1-1|14|TRBV7-2|-|-
TGTGCCAGCAGCGACCAGTGGTATAACACTGAAGCTTTCTTT
CASSDQWYNTEAFF
>TRBJ1-1|14|TRBV28|-|-
TGTGCCAGCAACCCGGAGGACGGGAACACTGAAGCTTTCTTT
CASNPEDGNTEAFF
>TRBJ2-5|12|TRBV30|-|-
TGTGCCTGGGGGAGTGTTAGGGAGACCCAGTACTTC
CAWGSVRETQYF
>TRBJ2-2|15|TRBV7-9|-|TRBD1
TGTGCCAGCAGCACGGACAGGGGTAATACCGGGGAGCTGTTTTTT
CASSTDRGNTGELFF
>TRBJ2-1|11|TRBV7-9|-|-
TGTGCCAGCAGCTTACCACACTATCATTTCTTC
CASSLPHYHFF
>TRBJ2-7|14|TRBV18|-|-
TGTGCCAGCTCACCACCTGCAGACGCCTACGAGCAGTACTTC
CASSPPADAYEQYF
>TRBJ2-3|16|TRBV7-2|-|-
TGTGCCAGCAGCTTAGCCGGGATCATACCCACAGATACGCAGTATTTT
CASSLAGIIPTDTQYF
>TRBJ1-1|16|TRBV9|-|-
TGTGCCAGCAGCGTAGGGGTAGGGGAGGCGCCGGGTGAAGCTTTCTTT
CASSVGVGEAPGEAFF
>TRBJ2-1|15|TRBV6-2/TRBV6-3|once|TRBD2
TGTGCCAGCAGTTTTCTAGCGGGGGGGTACAATGAGCAGTTCTTC
CASSFLAGGYNEQFF
>TRBJ1-1|13|TRBV25-1|-|-
TGTGCCTCTTCGAGGGGGTCGAACACTGAAGCTTTCTTT
CASSRGSNTEAFF
>TRBJ1-4|13|TRBV3-1/TRBV3-2|-|-
TGTGCCAGCAGCCAGGGGGCGGATGAAAAACTGTTTTTT
CASSQGADEKLFF
>TRBJ2-3|14|TRBV9|-|-
TGTGCCAGCAGCGCCCGCGACAGCACAGATACGCAGTATTTT
CASSARDSTDTQYF
>TRBJ1-4|11|TRBV29-1|-|-
TGCAGCTCAAGGTATAATGAAAAACTGTTTTTT
CSSRYNEKLFF
>TRBJ1-2|13|TRBV27|-|-
TGTGCCAGCAGGGCAGGGGTGGGCTATGGCTACACCTTC
CASRAGVGYGYTF
>TRBJ2-3|15|TRBV7-3|-|-
TGTGCCAGCAGCTTAACAGGACTAAGCACAGATACGCAGTATTTT
CASSLTGLSTDTQYF
>TRBJ1-2|12|TRBV10-3|-|TRBD1
TGTGCCATCACCTCGACAGGGGGTGGCTACACCTTC
CAITSTGGGYTF
>TRBJ1-6|15|TRBV18|-|-
TGTGCCAGCTCACCAAGTCCGGGGCAAAGTTCACCCCTCCACTTT
CASSPSPGQSSPLHF
>TRBJ1-2|13|TRBV27|-|TRBD1
TGTGCCGCCGCGGGACAGGGCCGCTATGGCTACACCTTC
CAAAGQGRYGYTF
>TRBJ2-3|14|TRBV13|-|TRBD2
TGTGCCAGCAGCTCGGGGGGGCCGGGAGATACGCAGTATTTT
CASSSGGPGDTQYF
>TRBJ1-1|13|TRBV6-2/TRBV6-3|-|-
TGTGCCAGCAGCCAAGCTTTGGCCCTTGTTGCTTTCTTT
CASSQALALVAFF
>TRBJ2-1|12|TRBV7-9|many|-
TGTGCCACAGACACAGACTACAATGAGCAGTTCTTC
CATDTDYNEQFF
>TRBJ1-1|17|TRBV18|-|-
TGTGCCAGCTCACCACCGTCTACTACAGCCAGAGGGACTGAAGCTTTCTTT
CASSPPSTTARGTEAFF
>TRBJ1-1|15|TRBV27|-|TRBD1
TGTGCCAGCAGTTCCGGACAGGGCTGGAACACTGAAGCTTTCTTT
CASSSGQGWNTEAFF
>TRBJ1-2|14|TRBV28|-|-
TGTGCCAGCAGGCTAACGGGGGCTAACTATGGCTACACCTTC
CASRLTGANYGYTF
>TRBJ2-1|15|TRBV12-5|-|TRBD2
TGTGCTAGTGGTCTCGGGCAGGTAGCGGGGGGTGAGCAGTTCTTC
CASGLGQVAGGEQFF
>TRBJ1-5|13|TRBV10-3|-|-
TGTGCCATCAGTCCAGGCTGCAATCAGCCCCAGCATTTT
CAISPGCNQPQHF
>TRBJ2-2|15|TRBV6-5|-|-
TGTGCCAGTTCAGTTTCGGCTTTGAACACCGGGGAGCTGTTTTTT
CASSVSALNTGELFF
>TRBJ1-2|13|TRBV28|-|-
TGTGCCAGCAGTTTATCCCAACTATCGGGCTACACCTTC
CASSLSQLSGYTF
>TRBJ1-6|14|TRBV6-5|-|-
TGTGCCAGCAGTTACTCGGGGGGTTATTCACCCCTCCACTTT
CASSYSGGYSPLHF
>TRBJ2-7|15|TRBV4-2|-|-
TGTGCCAGCAGCCAAGGGGGAGACAGCTCCTACGAGCAGTACTTC
CASSQGGDSSYEQYF
>TRBJ1-2|13|TRBV11-2|once|-
TGTGCCAGCAGCCTCTCAGGGGTCTATGGCTACACCTTC
CASSLSGVYGYTF
>TRBJ1-6|17|TRBV11-3|once|-
TGTGCCAGCAGCTCCCGGGGGGGGGTAGAAGGTAATTCACCCCTCCACTTT
CASSSRGGVEGNSPLHF
>TRBJ2-7|14|TRBV29-1|-|-
TGCAGCGTGCGAAAGCCCGGGTCACCCTACGAGCAGTACTTC
CSVRKPGSPYEQYF
>TRBJ1-4|13|TRBV5-5|-|-
TGTGCCAGCAGCCTGGGGTCCAGAGAAAAACTGTTTTTT
CASSLGSREKLFF
>TRBJ1-3|14|TRBV25-1|once|-
TGTGCCAGCAAAGGGACAAACTCTGGAAACACCATATATTTT
CASKGTNSGNTIYF
>TRBJ2-7|8|TRBV20-1|-|TRBD2
TGCAGTGCTGGGGAGGGATACTTC
CSAGEGYF